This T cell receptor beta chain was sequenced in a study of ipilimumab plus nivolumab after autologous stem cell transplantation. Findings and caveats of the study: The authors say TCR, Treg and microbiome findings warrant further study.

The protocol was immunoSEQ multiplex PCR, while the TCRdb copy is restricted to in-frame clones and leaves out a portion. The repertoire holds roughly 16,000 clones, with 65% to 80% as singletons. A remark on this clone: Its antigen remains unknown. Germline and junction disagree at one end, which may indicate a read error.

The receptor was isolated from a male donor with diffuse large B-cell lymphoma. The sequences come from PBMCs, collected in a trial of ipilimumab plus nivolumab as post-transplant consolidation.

The CDR3 DNA reads TGCGCCAGCAGCTTGTCACCAGCGGGAGACAATGAACAGTTCTTC. Residues: CASSLSPAGDNEQFF. The V and J genes are TRBV5-1 and TRBJ2-1, with 8 bases lining up with TRBD2. This CDR3 spans 15 amino acids. Germline V CDR1 and CDR2: SGHRS, YFSETQ. Looking up the rest from reference TRBV5-1 and TRBJ2-1 gives the full variable domain: KAGVTQTPRYLIKTRGQQVTLSCSPISGHRSVSWYQQTPGQGLQFLFEYFSETQRNKGNFPGRFSGRQFSNSRSEMNVSTLELGDSALYLCASSLSPAGDNEQFFGPGTRLTVL.